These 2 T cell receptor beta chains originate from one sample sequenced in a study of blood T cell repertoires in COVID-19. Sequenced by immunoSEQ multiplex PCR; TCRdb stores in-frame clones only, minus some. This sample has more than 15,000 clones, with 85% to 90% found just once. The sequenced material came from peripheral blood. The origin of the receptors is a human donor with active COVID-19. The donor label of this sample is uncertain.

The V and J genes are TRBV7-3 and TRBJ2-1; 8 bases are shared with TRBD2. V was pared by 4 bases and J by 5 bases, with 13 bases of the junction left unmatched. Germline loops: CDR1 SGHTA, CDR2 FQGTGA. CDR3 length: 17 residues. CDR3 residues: CASSSQGGTRGDNEQFF. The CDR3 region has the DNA TGTGCCAGCAGCTCCCAAGGCGGGACTAGGGGAGACAATGAGCAGTTCTTC.

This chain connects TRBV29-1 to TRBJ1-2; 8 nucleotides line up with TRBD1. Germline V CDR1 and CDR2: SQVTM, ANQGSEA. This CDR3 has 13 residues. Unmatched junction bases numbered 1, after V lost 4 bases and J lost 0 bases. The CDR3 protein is CSVGQGTNYGYTF. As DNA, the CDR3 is TGCAGCGTTGGACAGGGGACTAACTATGGCTACACCTTC.